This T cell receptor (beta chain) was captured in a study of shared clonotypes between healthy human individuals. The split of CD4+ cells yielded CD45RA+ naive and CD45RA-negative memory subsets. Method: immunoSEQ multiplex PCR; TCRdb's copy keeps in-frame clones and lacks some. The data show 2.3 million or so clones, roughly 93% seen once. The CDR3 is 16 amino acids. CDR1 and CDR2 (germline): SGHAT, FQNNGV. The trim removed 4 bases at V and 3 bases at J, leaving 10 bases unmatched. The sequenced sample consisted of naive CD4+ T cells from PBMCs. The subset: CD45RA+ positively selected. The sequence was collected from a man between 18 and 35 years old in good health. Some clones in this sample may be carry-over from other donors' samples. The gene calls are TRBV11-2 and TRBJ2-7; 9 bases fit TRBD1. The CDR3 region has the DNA TGTGCCAGCAGCTCATTTGGGACAGGGAGGATCTACGAGCAGTACTTC. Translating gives CASSSFGTGRIYEQYF.